This T cell receptor beta chain emerged from a study of neurological immune-mediated disorders. Study-wide results and caveats: With the multiple sclerosis repertoire cluster, none of the clinical or MRI features showed an association. Whereas HTLV-1-associated myelopathy showed the most TCR clonal expansion, multiple sclerosis showed the least, with levels below those of healthy controls.

In its sample, this clonotype was seen many times. Its target is not known. The making of cDNA relied on 5'RACE with 10-nucleotide random UMIs. TCRdb independently ran MiXCR on the 5' RACE reads; one entry per CDR3 protein. The repertoire includes about 50,000 distinct CDR3 sequences, over 5.5% of them detected once, and about 1.3% sits in the top ten. The sorted libraries drew on roughly 1 million T cells that were CD4+ or CD8+. This TCR derives from a woman under 30 with multiple sclerosis. The sample comprised CD4+ T cells from blood.

This chain's CDR3 is CASSLEGAPLGSYNSPLHF. The CDR3 region has the DNA TGTGCCAGCAGCTTAGAAGGGGCCCCACTGGGCTCCTATAATTCACCCCTCCACTTT. This sequence joins TRBV7-2 and TRBJ1-6, with a tentative D call TRBD1 (5 bases). Germline V CDR1 and CDR2: SGHTA, FQGNSA. Trimming left V 1 base short and J 0 bases short, with 16 bases between. This CDR3 has 19 amino acids.